This is a list of T cell receptor beta chains from one sample in a study of T cells in Graves' hyperthyroidism and ophthalmopathy. TCRdb reprocessed the multiplex PCR reads via MiXCR and lists one record per CDR3 protein. The sample holds fewer than 500,000 distinct CDR3 sequences, approximately 15% seen once. Sequenced sample: blood. The receptors were sampled from a man aged 18-30 years with Graves' ophthalmopathy. The CDR3 runs from the conserved cysteine through the conserved F or W. A D gene is named only where the DNA matches it firmly. Clone size appears in some rows only: once, few, many, or a class for an expanded clone.

j_gene: TRBJ2-2
abundance: -
d_gene: -
v_gene: TRBV6-1
CDR3aa: CASTLWGGRNTGELFF
CDR3nt: TGTGCCAGCACCCTGTGGGGGGGCCGAAACACCGGGGAGCTGTTTTTT

j_gene: TRBJ2-3
abundance: many
d_gene: -
v_gene: TRBV12-5
CDR3aa: CASGLGSLTDTQYF
CDR3nt: TGTGCTAGTGGTTTGGGGTCCCTCACAGATACGCAGTATTTT

j_gene: TRBJ1-2
abundance: -
d_gene: -
v_gene: TRBV7-9
CDR3aa: CASSGNAGAGGYTF
CDR3nt: TGTGCCAGCAGCGGGAACGCCGGGGCGGGTGGCTACACCTTC

j_gene: TRBJ2-7
abundance: many
d_gene: -
v_gene: TRBV11-2
CDR3aa: CASSLVGGEVLYEQYF
CDR3nt: TGTGCCAGCAGCTTAGTGGGCGGAGAAGTTCTCTACGAGCAGTACTTC

j_gene: TRBJ1-2
abundance: -
d_gene: -
v_gene: TRBV20-1
CDR3aa: CSASSLGGRKHYGYTF
CDR3nt: TGCAGTGCCAGCAGCCTAGGCGGTAGAAAGCACTATGGCTACACCTTC

j_gene: TRBJ2-1
abundance: many
d_gene: TRBD2
v_gene: TRBV12-3/TRBV12-4
CDR3aa: CASSPGFGAGGPLPKQFF
CDR3nt: TGTGCCAGCAGCCCTGGGTTTGGGGCGGGGGGGCCTCTCCCTAAGCAGTTCTTC

j_gene: TRBJ2-7
abundance: -
d_gene: TRBD2
v_gene: TRBV20-1
CDR3aa: CSARTSGTHEQYF
CDR3nt: TGCAGTGCTAGGACTAGCGGGACCCACGAGCAGTACTTC

j_gene: TRBJ2-3
abundance: few
d_gene: -
v_gene: TRBV6-5
CDR3aa: CASSYLERTLQFTDTQYF
CDR3nt: TGTGCCAGCAGTTACCTAGAGAGGACTCTACAATTCACAGATACGCAGTATTTT

j_gene: TRBJ1-2
abundance: few
d_gene: -
v_gene: TRBV7-9
CDR3aa: CASSLGAGYFGYTF
CDR3nt: TGTGCCAGCAGCTTAGGAGCCGGGTATTTTGGCTACACCTTC

j_gene: TRBJ1-1
abundance: few
d_gene: -
v_gene: TRBV4-1
CDR3aa: CASSRTGTNEAFF
CDR3nt: TGCGCCAGCAGCCGAACAGGGACTAATGAAGCTTTCTTT

j_gene: TRBJ2-1
abundance: many
d_gene: -
v_gene: TRBV2
CDR3aa: CASSGDIYNEQFF
CDR3nt: TGTGCCAGCAGCGGGGACATCTACAATGAGCAGTTCTTC

j_gene: TRBJ2-5
abundance: many
d_gene: -
v_gene: TRBV5-1
CDR3aa: CASFLWRETQYF
CDR3nt: TGCGCCTCGTTCCTGTGGAGGGAGACCCAGTACTTC

j_gene: TRBJ1-3
abundance: few
d_gene: -
v_gene: TRBV12-3/TRBV12-4
CDR3aa: CASSFYGRGVSGNTIYF
CDR3nt: TGTGCCAGCAGTTTTTATGGCCGGGGCGTCTCTGGAAACACCATATATTTT

j_gene: TRBJ2-7
abundance: few
d_gene: -
v_gene: TRBV19
CDR3aa: CASSPGASFVYEQYF
CDR3nt: TGTGCCAGCAGCCCTGGGGCTAGCTTCGTCTACGAGCAGTACTTC

j_gene: TRBJ2-2
abundance: -
d_gene: -
v_gene: TRBV7-2
CDR3aa: CASSVRMAGELFF
CDR3nt: TGTGCCAGCAGTGTTAGAATGGCCGGGGAGCTGTTTTTT

j_gene: TRBJ2-1
abundance: -
d_gene: -
v_gene: TRBV19
CDR3aa: CASSIRHEQFF
CDR3nt: TGTGCCAGTAGTATCAGGCATGAGCAGTTCTTC

j_gene: TRBJ1-1
abundance: many
d_gene: -
v_gene: TRBV7-9
CDR3aa: CASSLAYTGTEAFF
CDR3nt: TGTGCCAGCAGCTTAGCCTACACGGGAACTGAAGCTTTCTTT

j_gene: TRBJ2-1
abundance: many
d_gene: TRBD2
v_gene: TRBV12-3/TRBV12-4
CDR3aa: CASGLRAGGGNEQFF
CDR3nt: TGTGCCAGCGGTCTGAGGGCGGGGGGGGGCAATGAGCAGTTCTTC

j_gene: TRBJ2-7
abundance: few
d_gene: -
v_gene: TRBV10-1
CDR3aa: CASSENRGNYEQYF
CDR3nt: TGCGCCAGCAGTGAGAACCGGGGCAACTACGAGCAGTACTTC

j_gene: TRBJ2-1
abundance: many
d_gene: TRBD2
v_gene: TRBV6-1
CDR3aa: CASSFSGSYNEQFF
CDR3nt: TGTGCCAGCAGCTTTAGCGGGAGCTACAATGAGCAGTTCTTC

j_gene: TRBJ1-2
abundance: -
d_gene: -
v_gene: TRBV4-1
CDR3aa: CASSQLRVPRDYGYTF
CDR3nt: TGCGCCAGCAGCCAGCTCAGGGTTCCTAGGGACTATGGCTACACCTTC

j_gene: TRBJ2-2
abundance: many
d_gene: -
v_gene: TRBV2
CDR3aa: CASFGINTGELFF
CDR3nt: TGTGCCAGCTTCGGCATTAACACCGGGGAGCTGTTTTTT

j_gene: TRBJ1-5
abundance: few
d_gene: -
v_gene: TRBV4-1
CDR3aa: CASSPQGMGNQPQHF
CDR3nt: TGCGCCAGCAGCCCACAGGGAATGGGCAATCAGCCCCAGCATTTT

j_gene: TRBJ2-7
abundance: few
d_gene: TRBD2
v_gene: TRBV6-1
CDR3aa: CASGPSGYYEQYF
CDR3nt: TGTGCCAGCGGGCCTAGCGGATACTACGAGCAGTACTTC

j_gene: TRBJ1-1
abundance: -
d_gene: -
v_gene: TRBV10-1
CDR3aa: CASRGTVNTEAFF
CDR3nt: TGCGCCAGCAGAGGGACGGTGAACACTGAAGCTTTCTTT

j_gene: TRBJ2-1
abundance: many
d_gene: -
v_gene: TRBV6-5
CDR3aa: CASSYSVGSGSYNEQFF
CDR3nt: TGTGCCAGCAGTTACTCGGTCGGTAGCGGCTCCTACAATGAGCAGTTCTTC

j_gene: TRBJ2-1
abundance: many
d_gene: -
v_gene: TRBV11-3
CDR3aa: CASSFSGDNYNEQFF
CDR3nt: TGTGCCAGCAGCTTTAGCGGAGACAACTACAATGAGCAGTTCTTC

j_gene: TRBJ1-2
abundance: once
d_gene: TRBD1
v_gene: TRBV6-5
CDR3aa: CASSYSTGTGMRYGYTF
CDR3nt: TGTGCCAGCAGTTACTCGACTGGGACAGGGATGAGGTATGGCTACACCTTC

j_gene: TRBJ2-7
abundance: many
d_gene: -
v_gene: TRBV24-1
CDR3aa: CATMDRREQYF
CDR3nt: TGTGCCACCATGGACAGACGCGAGCAGTACTTC

j_gene: TRBJ1-3
abundance: -
d_gene: TRBD1
v_gene: TRBV7-9
CDR3aa: CASSPTTGSSGNTIYF
CDR3nt: TGTGCCAGCAGCCCCACGACAGGGAGCTCTGGAAACACCATATATTTT

j_gene: TRBJ1-4
abundance: many
d_gene: -
v_gene: TRBV4-1
CDR3aa: CASSQSEEKLFF
CDR3nt: TGCGCCAGCAGCCAATCGGAGGAAAAACTGTTTTTT

j_gene: TRBJ2-1
abundance: few
d_gene: TRBD2
v_gene: TRBV30
CDR3aa: CAWSVRFRAPSSGRARYNEQFF
CDR3nt: TGTGCCTGGAGTGTACGATTCAGGGCCCCGAGTAGCGGGAGGGCCAGGTACAATGAGCAGTTCTTC

j_gene: TRBJ2-7
abundance: -
d_gene: TRBD1
v_gene: TRBV6-9
CDR3aa: CASSFTVDRVGPEQYF
CDR3nt: TGTGCCAGCAGTTTCACCGTGGACAGGGTCGGTCCCGAGCAGTACTTC

j_gene: TRBJ2-2
abundance: many
d_gene: -
v_gene: TRBV24-1
CDR3aa: CATSPTRTNTGELFF
CDR3nt: TGTGCCACCAGCCCTACCAGGACGAACACCGGGGAGCTGTTTTTT

j_gene: TRBJ2-1
abundance: few
d_gene: TRBD2
v_gene: TRBV20-1
CDR3aa: CSARDAGLADSYNEQFF
CDR3nt: TGCAGTGCTAGAGATGCCGGACTAGCGGACTCCTACAATGAGCAGTTCTTC

j_gene: TRBJ1-5
abundance: many
d_gene: -
v_gene: TRBV30
CDR3aa: CAWWPGTGQPQHF
CDR3nt: TGTGCCTGGTGGCCGGGGACCGGTCAGCCCCAGCATTTT

j_gene: TRBJ2-3
abundance: few
d_gene: TRBD2
v_gene: TRBV28
CDR3aa: CASSTPGLAGEGTDTQYF
CDR3nt: TGTGCCAGCAGTACCCCGGGACTAGCGGGAGAGGGGACAGATACGCAGTATTTT

j_gene: TRBJ2-7
abundance: many
d_gene: -
v_gene: TRBV20-1
CDR3aa: CSAARQGGTYEQYF
CDR3nt: TGCAGTGCTGCTAGACAGGGCGGGACCTACGAGCAGTACTTC

j_gene: TRBJ1-1
abundance: -
d_gene: -
v_gene: TRBV5-6
CDR3aa: CASRTIGTPGEAFF
CDR3nt: TGTGCCAGCAGGACGATCGGGACGCCTGGTGAAGCTTTCTTT

j_gene: TRBJ2-4
abundance: many
d_gene: TRBD1
v_gene: TRBV28
CDR3aa: CASRSPTGAVAKNIQYF
CDR3nt: TGTGCCAGCAGATCCCCAACAGGGGCCGTAGCCAAAAACATTCAGTACTTC

j_gene: TRBJ2-5
abundance: -
d_gene: TRBD2
v_gene: TRBV5-4
CDR3aa: CASSTPRGRGSSGRMYQETQYF
CDR3nt: TGTGCCAGCAGCACGCCGAGGGGGCGAGGCTCTAGCGGGAGGATGTACCAAGAGACCCAGTACTTC

j_gene: TRBJ2-5
abundance: few
d_gene: TRBD2
v_gene: TRBV20-1
CDR3aa: CSARGTSGGPGSQYF
CDR3nt: TGCAGTGCTAGGGGGACTAGCGGGGGGCCAGGTTCCCAGTACTTC

j_gene: TRBJ2-3
abundance: -
d_gene: TRBD2
v_gene: TRBV11-2
CDR3aa: CASSRVASGGSDTQYF
CDR3nt: TGTGCCAGCAGCCGGGTGGCTAGCGGGGGATCAGATACGCAGTATTTT

j_gene: TRBJ2-1
abundance: many
d_gene: -
v_gene: TRBV6-1
CDR3aa: CASSEFAPATYNEQFF
CDR3nt: TGTGCCAGCAGTGAATTCGCCCCAGCGACCTACAATGAGCAGTTCTTC

j_gene: TRBJ2-5
abundance: few
d_gene: -
v_gene: TRBV10-2
CDR3aa: CASRPRGETSFQETQYF
CDR3nt: TGCGCCAGCAGGCCAAGGGGGGAGACATCCTTCCAAGAGACCCAGTACTTC

j_gene: TRBJ2-1
abundance: -
d_gene: TRBD2
v_gene: TRBV19
CDR3aa: CASTVYPPGLAGNNEQFF
CDR3nt: TGTGCCAGTACCGTATATCCCCCGGGACTAGCGGGAAACAATGAGCAGTTCTTC

j_gene: TRBJ1-5
abundance: few
d_gene: -
v_gene: TRBV7-2
CDR3aa: CASSLGWADQPQHF
CDR3nt: TGTGCCAGCAGCTTAGGGTGGGCCGATCAGCCCCAGCATTTT

j_gene: TRBJ2-5
abundance: -
d_gene: TRBD2
v_gene: TRBV18
CDR3aa: CASSQPGLAETQYF
CDR3nt: TGTGCCAGCAGCCAACCGGGACTAGCCGAGACCCAGTACTTC

j_gene: TRBJ2-3
abundance: many
d_gene: -
v_gene: TRBV7-9
CDR3aa: CASSFTSSTDTQYF
CDR3nt: TGTGCCAGCAGCTTCACTTCAAGCACAGATACGCAGTATTTT

j_gene: TRBJ2-2
abundance: -
d_gene: TRBD1
v_gene: TRBV5-1
CDR3aa: CASFTIGTGRGTGELFF
CDR3nt: TGCGCCAGCTTTACGATTGGGACAGGGCGTGGGACCGGGGAGCTGTTTTTT

j_gene: TRBJ1-2
abundance: many
d_gene: -
v_gene: TRBV15
CDR3aa: CATSSRGGFYGYTF
CDR3nt: TGTGCCACCAGCAGTCGAGGCGGATTCTATGGCTACACCTTC

j_gene: TRBJ1-2
abundance: many
d_gene: -
v_gene: TRBV10-3
CDR3aa: CAISISDGNYGYTF
CDR3nt: TGTGCCATCAGTATCTCGGACGGAAACTATGGCTACACCTTC

j_gene: TRBJ2-4
abundance: many
d_gene: -
v_gene: TRBV29-1
CDR3aa: CSVGQFAKNIQYF
CDR3nt: TGCAGCGTTGGACAGTTCGCCAAAAACATTCAGTACTTC

j_gene: TRBJ1-6
abundance: few
d_gene: -
v_gene: TRBV10-3
CDR3aa: CATTSAHGQGHSPLHF
CDR3nt: TGTGCCACCACTTCCGCCCACGGGCAGGGCCATTCACCCCTCCACTTT

j_gene: TRBJ2-1
abundance: -
d_gene: -
v_gene: TRBV6-5
CDR3aa: CASSYGSRSYNEQFF
CDR3nt: TGTGCCAGCAGTTACGGTAGCCGTTCCTACAATGAGCAGTTCTTC

j_gene: TRBJ2-3
abundance: many
d_gene: -
v_gene: TRBV7-9
CDR3aa: CASTTTEGDTQYF
CDR3nt: TGTGCCAGCACCACCACAGAGGGGGATACGCAGTATTTT

j_gene: TRBJ2-4
abundance: few
d_gene: TRBD2
v_gene: TRBV20-1
CDR3aa: CSAESGRDSKNIQYF
CDR3nt: TGCAGTGCCGAGAGCGGGAGGGACTCCAAAAACATTCAGTACTTC

j_gene: TRBJ2-1
abundance: many
d_gene: -
v_gene: TRBV3-1
CDR3aa: CASSPLSKEQFF
CDR3nt: TGTGCCAGCAGCCCTCTTTCTAAGGAGCAGTTCTTC

j_gene: TRBJ2-7
abundance: few
d_gene: TRBD2
v_gene: TRBV4-2
CDR3aa: CASSQEASGGFYEQYF
CDR3nt: TGTGCCAGCAGCCAAGAGGCGAGCGGGGGATTCTACGAGCAGTACTTC